The text below deals with one TCR beta chain. The data belong to a study of shared clonotypes between healthy human individuals. In germline, CDR1 is SQVTM, CDR2 ANQGSEA. The length of the CDR3 is 14 residues. The ends lost 4 bases at V and 5 bases at J; junction bases unmatched: 10. Recent vaccinations or acute infections were absent in the healthy HIV-negative adult donors. Data came from immunoSEQ multiplex PCR; TCRdb stores just in-frame clones and leaves some out. In the table there are hundreds of thousands of clones, about 96% of which are singletons. The sample comprised naive CD4+ T cells sorted from blood. Subset given: CD45RA+ positively selected. The clonotype comes from a woman in her thirties in good health. The V call is TRBV29-1, the J call TRBJ1-2; TRBD1 matches 7 bases. CDR3 loop: CSVVGDSLFYGYTF. CDR3 DNA: TGCAGCGTTGTTGGGGACAGTTTATTTTATGGCTACACCTTC.